The rows below give T cell receptor beta chains drawn from one sample of a study of T cell responses to AZD1222 COVID-19 vaccine. Sequencing used immunoSEQ multiplex PCR; TCRdb keeps in-frame clones, though not all of them. This sample has about 98,000 clones; about 86% occur once, and the top ten carry approximately 10%. The sequenced sample was peripheral blood, obtained on day 0 of MenACWY control vaccination. These receptors all come from an adult in good health. CDR3s include the opening cysteine and the closing phenylalanine or tryptophan. A D gene is named only where the DNA matches it firmly. The listing skips clone size in some rows; elsewhere it reads once, few, many or a size class.

D: .
V: TRBV15
size: .
J: TRBJ2-1
CDR3: CATSRDPTGRNEQFF
DNA: TGTGCCACCAGCAGAGATCCGACGGGCCGGAATGAGCAGTTCTTC

D: .
V: TRBV2
size: .
J: TRBJ2-2
CDR3: CASSEGGTGELFF
DNA: TGTGCCAGCAGTGAAGGGGGGACCGGGGAGCTGTTTTTT

D: .
V: TRBV6-1
size: .
J: TRBJ1-2
CDR3: CASSDYTTNYGYTF
DNA: TGTGCCAGCAGTGATTATACTACTAACTATGGCTACACCTTC

D: TRBD2
V: TRBV7-2
size: .
J: TRBJ2-7
CDR3: CASSSERGPSYEQYF
DNA: TGTGCCAGCAGCTCCGAGCGGGGGCCCTCCTACGAGCAGTACTTC

D: TRBD1
V: TRBV28
size: .
J: TRBJ1-5
CDR3: CASIGRTGGEQPQHF
DNA: TGTGCCAGCATCGGTAGGACAGGGGGAGAGCAGCCCCAGCATTTT

D: TRBD1
V: TRBV9
size: once
J: TRBJ2-3
CDR3: CASSTQRGDRAKDTQYF
DNA: TGTGCCAGCAGCACCCAAAGGGGGGACAGGGCCAAGGATACGCAGTATTTT

D: .
V: TRBV30
size: .
J: TRBJ1-2
CDR3: CAWSDAARGATGYTF
DNA: TGTGCCTGGAGTGACGCGGCTAGAGGGGCGACTGGCTACACCTTC

D: TRBD1
V: TRBV7-2
size: once
J: TRBJ1-2
CDR3: CASSAGTGPYGYTF
DNA: TGTGCCAGCAGCGCCGGGACAGGGCCCTATGGCTACACCTTC

D: .
V: TRBV7-2
size: .
J: TRBJ2-5
CDR3: CASSLPWGETQYF
DNA: TGTGCCAGCAGCTTACCGTGGGGAGAGACCCAGTACTTC

D: .
V: TRBV12-3/TRBV12-4
size: .
J: TRBJ1-5
CDR3: CASSSESKPQHF
DNA: TGTGCCAGCAGTTCCGAGTCGAAGCCCCAGCATTTT

D: TRBD1
V: TRBV5-4
size: .
J: TRBJ1-1
CDR3: CASRPDRGRYTEAFF
DNA: TGTGCCAGCAGACCTGACAGGGGGAGGTACACTGAAGCTTTCTTT

D: .
V: TRBV6-5
size: .
J: TRBJ1-6
CDR3: CASSYVYSPLHF
DNA: TGTGCCAGCAGCTACGTCTATTCACCCCTCCACTTT

D: .
V: TRBV3-1/TRBV3-2
size: .
J: TRBJ1-6
CDR3: CASSQDLSQRGPNSALHF
DNA: TGTGCCAGCAGCCAAGATCTTAGTCAGCGGGGACCGAATTCAGCCCTCCACTTT

D: .
V: TRBV19
size: .
J: TRBJ1-1
CDR3: CASSMEDWREAFF
DNA: TGTGCCAGTAGTATGGAAGATTGGCGGGAAGCTTTCTTT

D: TRBD1
V: TRBV9
size: once
J: TRBJ1-4
CDR3: CASSVGQGGEKLFF
DNA: TGTGCCAGCAGCGTGGGACAGGGAGGCGAAAAACTGTTTTTT

D: TRBD1
V: TRBV6-6
size: .
J: TRBJ1-5
CDR3: CASSWPGQGGGQPQHF
DNA: TGTGCCAGCAGTTGGCCGGGACAGGGGGGAGGACAGCCCCAGCATTTT

D: .
V: TRBV21-1
size: .
J: TRBJ2-6
CDR3: CASSKAQTGGASGANVLTF
DNA: TGTGCCAGCAGCAAGGCCCAGACAGGGGGTGCCTCTGGGGCCAACGTCCTGACTTTC

D: .
V: TRBV5-4
size: once
J: TRBJ1-2
CDR3: CASSSGTDYGYTF
DNA: TGTGCCAGCAGCTCTGGGACGGACTATGGCTACACCTTC

D: TRBD1
V: TRBV24-1
size: .
J: TRBJ2-1
CDR3: CATSDGTVNEQFF
DNA: TGTGCCACCAGTGATGGGACAGTCAATGAGCAGTTCTTC

D: .
V: TRBV11-1
size: .
J: TRBJ2-1
CDR3: CASTKMEGNDQFF
DNA: TGTGCCAGCACCAAGATGGAAGGGAATGACCAGTTCTTC

D: .
V: TRBV11-3
size: .
J: TRBJ1-1
CDR3: CASSLDLGGEAFF
DNA: TGTGCCAGCAGCTTAGATCTGGGGGGAGAAGCTTTCTTT